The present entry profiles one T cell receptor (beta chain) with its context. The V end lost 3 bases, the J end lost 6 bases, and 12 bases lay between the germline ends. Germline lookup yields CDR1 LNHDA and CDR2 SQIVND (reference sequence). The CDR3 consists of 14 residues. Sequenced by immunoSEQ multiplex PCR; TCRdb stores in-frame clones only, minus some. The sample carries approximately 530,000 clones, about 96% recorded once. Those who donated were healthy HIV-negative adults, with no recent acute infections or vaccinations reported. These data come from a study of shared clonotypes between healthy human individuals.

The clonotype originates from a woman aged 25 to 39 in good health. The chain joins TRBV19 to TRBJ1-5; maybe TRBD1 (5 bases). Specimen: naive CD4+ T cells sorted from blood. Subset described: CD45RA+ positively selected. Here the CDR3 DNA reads TGTGCCAGTAGTATCCAGGGTGGGGGTCAGCCCCAGCATTTT. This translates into CASSIQGGGQPQHF. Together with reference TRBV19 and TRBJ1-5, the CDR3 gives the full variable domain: DGGITQSPKYLFRKEGQNVTLSCEQNLNHDAMYWYRQDPGQGLRLIYYSQIVNDFQKGDIAEGYSVSREKKESFPLTVTSAQKNPTAFYLCASSIQGGGQPQHFGDGTRLSIL.